This T cell receptor (beta chain) stems from a study of spatial heterogeneity in lung cancer. About the study: Sequenced were any available follow-up PBMC samples, which had been obtained a median of around two years after resection. TCR and UMI combinations that were unique each appeared, on average, more than ten times in raw reads. Study-wide results and limits: Ubiquitous, expanded tumor-derived TCRs were more frequently observed in blood at resection than at follow-up.

This clonotype was seen repeatedly, ten times or more. The antigen is not known. The CDR3 consists of 15 residues. Germline loops: CDR1 ENHRY, CDR2 SYGVKD. Trimming stripped 3 bases from V and 0 bases from J, with 9 bases between. A unique molecular identifier was attached to every TCR cDNA molecule. MiXCR, applied by TCRdb to the 5' RACE reads, yields one record per CDR3 protein. Of tens of thousands of distinct CDR3 sequences listed, 6% to 8.5% were seen once; the top ten hold around 35%. Time point meaning: blood at routine non-recurrence follow-up after resection. The authors sequenced whole RNA from tumor, nontumor lung or frozen PBMC without sorting.

The rearrangement uses TRBV10-3 and TRBJ1-5; D gene unclear. Material: PBMCs, obtained at follow-up. The sequence was obtained from a female donor with early-stage non-small cell lung cancer. As DNA, the CDR3 is TGTGCCATCAGTGACGGGCCCTCTAGCAATCAGCCCCAGCATTTT. It codes for CAISDGPSSNQPQHF.